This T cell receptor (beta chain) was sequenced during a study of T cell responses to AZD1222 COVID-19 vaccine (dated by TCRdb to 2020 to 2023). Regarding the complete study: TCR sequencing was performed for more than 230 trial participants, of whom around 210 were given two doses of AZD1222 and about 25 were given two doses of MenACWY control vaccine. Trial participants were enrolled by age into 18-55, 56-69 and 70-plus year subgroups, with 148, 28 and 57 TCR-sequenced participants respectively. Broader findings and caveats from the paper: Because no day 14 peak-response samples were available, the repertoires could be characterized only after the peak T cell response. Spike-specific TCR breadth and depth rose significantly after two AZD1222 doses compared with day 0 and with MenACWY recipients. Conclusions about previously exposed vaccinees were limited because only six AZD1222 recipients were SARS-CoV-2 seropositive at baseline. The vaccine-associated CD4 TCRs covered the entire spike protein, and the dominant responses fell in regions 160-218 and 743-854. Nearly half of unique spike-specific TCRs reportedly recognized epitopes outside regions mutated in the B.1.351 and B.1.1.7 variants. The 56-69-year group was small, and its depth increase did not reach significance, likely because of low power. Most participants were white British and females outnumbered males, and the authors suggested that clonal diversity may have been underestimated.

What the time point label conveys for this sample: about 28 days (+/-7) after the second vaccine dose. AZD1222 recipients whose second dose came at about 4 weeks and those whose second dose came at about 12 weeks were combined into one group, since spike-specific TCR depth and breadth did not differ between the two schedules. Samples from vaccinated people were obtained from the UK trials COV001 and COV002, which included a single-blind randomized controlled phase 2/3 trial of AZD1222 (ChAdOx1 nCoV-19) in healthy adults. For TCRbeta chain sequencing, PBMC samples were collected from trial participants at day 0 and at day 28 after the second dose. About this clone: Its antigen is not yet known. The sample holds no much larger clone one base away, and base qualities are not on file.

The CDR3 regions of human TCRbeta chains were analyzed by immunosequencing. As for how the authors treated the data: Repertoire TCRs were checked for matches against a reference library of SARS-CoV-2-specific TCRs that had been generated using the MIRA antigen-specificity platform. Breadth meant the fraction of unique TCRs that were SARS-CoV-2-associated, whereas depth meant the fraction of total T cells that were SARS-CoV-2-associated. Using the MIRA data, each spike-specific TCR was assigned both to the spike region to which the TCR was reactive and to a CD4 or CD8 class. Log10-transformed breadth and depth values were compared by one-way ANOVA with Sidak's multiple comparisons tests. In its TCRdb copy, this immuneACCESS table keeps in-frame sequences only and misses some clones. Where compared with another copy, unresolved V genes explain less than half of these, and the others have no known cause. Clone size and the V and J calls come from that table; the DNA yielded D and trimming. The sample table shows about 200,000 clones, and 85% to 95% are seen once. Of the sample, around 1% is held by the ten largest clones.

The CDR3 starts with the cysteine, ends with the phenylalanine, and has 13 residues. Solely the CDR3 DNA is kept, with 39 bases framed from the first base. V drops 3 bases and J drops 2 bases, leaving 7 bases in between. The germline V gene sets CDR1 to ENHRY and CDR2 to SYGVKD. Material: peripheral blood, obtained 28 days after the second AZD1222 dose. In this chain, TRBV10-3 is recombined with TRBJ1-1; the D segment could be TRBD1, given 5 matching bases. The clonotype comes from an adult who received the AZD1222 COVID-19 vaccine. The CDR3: CAISEGVNTEAFF. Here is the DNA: TGTGCCATCAGTGAAGGGGTAAACACTGAAGCTTTCTTT.